The 9 T cell receptor beta chains presented below share a single source sample, sequenced in a study of vaccination effects on CD4 cells after COVID-19. The table came from immunoSEQ multiplex PCR; TCRdb's copy has only in-frame clones and leaves some out. The table lists around 47,000 clones, under 80% of them singletons. Prior to sequencing, the ViraFEST assay stimulated PBMC with viral peptide pools, which expanded the antigen-specific CD4+ T cells. Researchers isolated CD4+ T cells once less than 13 days of culture had elapsed. A positive SARS-CoV-2 PCR test fell between March and December 2020. The antigens these receptors bind are not known. Sequencing used CD4+ T cells from PBMCs cultured with a peptide pool, obtained before COVID-19 vaccination. Every receptor here comes from a human donor who had a prior SARS-CoV-2 infection.

The gene calls are TRBV2 and TRBJ2-2; D remains unclear. CDR1 and CDR2 (germline): SNHLY, FYNNEI. V was clipped by 2 bases and J by 7 bases, with 8 bases between them. The CDR3 has 13 residues. The CDR3 nucleotides are TGTGCCAGCAGTGAAATTGTGAGCGGGGAGCTGTTTTTT. This encodes CASSEIVSGELFF.

The CDR3: CASSIRSLRTGAETQYF. The CDR3 DNA follows: TGTGCCAGTAGTATTCGGTCTTTAAGGACAGGGGCCGAGACCCAGTACTTC. J is TRBJ2-5 and V is TRBV19, with 9 bases lining up with TRBD1. This CDR3 spans 17 amino acids. Losses at the gene ends were 3 bases for V and 5 bases for J; bases not matched to a gene: 13. Germline lookup yields CDR1 LNHDA and CDR2 SQIVND (reference sequence).

This clone was found once. The chain has TRBV18 and TRBJ2-7, with D possibly being TRBD1 or TRBD2 (6 bases each). The length of the CDR3 is 18 residues. The germline V and J ends were trimmed by 3 bases and 3 bases, with 24 bases remaining between them. Germline V gene lookup returns CDR1 KGHSH and CDR2 LQKENI. CDR3 nucleotides: TGTGCCAGCTCACCTTTGGTAAGGAGGGGACACGAAGACTACGAGCAGTACTTC. Translation gives CASSPLVRRGHEDYEQYF.

The J gene is TRBJ1-6, the V gene TRBV2; 9 bases are shared with TRBD1. CDR3 size: 12 residues. The V and J ends lost 6 bases and 10 bases, in that order; junction bases with no gene match: 1. The germline gives CDR1 SNHLY, CDR2 FYNNEI. The DNA for the CDR3 is TGTGCCAGCAGGGACAGGGGATCACCCCTCCACTTT. Amino acid sequence: CASRDRGSPLHF.

This clone was recorded a few times. The chain combines TRBV3-1 (or the pseudogene TRBV3-2) with TRBJ2-7; 10 bases line up with TRBD1. The CDR3 runs 14 residues. With V trimmed by 4 bases and J by 5 bases, 5 bases remained unmatched. CDR1 and CDR2 from the germline V gene are LGHDT and YNNKEL (reference sequence). CDR3 bases: TGTGCCAGCAGCCCTCGGACAGGGGGACACGAGCAGTACTTC. Its translation is CASSPRTGGHEQYF.

The chain employs TRBV5-6 and TRBJ2-2; D is undetermined. Trimming left V 4 bases short and J 2 bases short, with 9 bases between. There are 14 residues in the CDR3. Per germline, CDR1 SGHDT and CDR2 YYEEEE. The CDR3 protein is CASSRISNTGELFF. CDR3 sequence (DNA): TGTGCCAGCAGCCGGATATCTAACACCGGGGAGCTGTTTTTT.

The V call is TRBV6-1, the J call TRBJ1-2; D might be TRBD1 (5 bases). CDR1 is MNHNS and CDR2 is SASEGT in the germline V gene. This CDR3 has 13 residues. Deletions cut 3 bases from V and 3 bases from J, with 8 bases between. The CDR3 is CASSEDTHYGYTF. The CDR3 region has the DNA TGTGCCAGCAGTGAGGACACACACTATGGCTACACCTTC.

The rearrangement uses TRBV6-1 and TRBJ2-1; 7 bases match TRBD1. The trim removed 4 bases at V and 7 bases at J, leaving 13 bases unmatched. The CDR3 loop spans 16 amino acids. Germline V gene data show CDR1 as MNHNS and CDR2 as SASEGT. The CDR3 DNA follows: TGTGCCAGCAGTGGAAGACAGGGTAGTTTTCGGAATGAGCAGTTCTTC. Translating gives CASSGRQGSFRNEQFF.

This chain joins TRBV20-1 and TRBJ2-3; 12 bases map to TRBD1. With 3 bases clipped from V and 4 bases from J, the junction kept 5 bases outside the gene matches. The germline V gene has CDR1 DFQATT and CDR2 SNEGSKA (reference sequence). The CDR3 has 15 amino acids. The CDR3 region is CSASGGQGASDTQYF. CDR3 DNA sequence: TGCAGTGCTAGTGGGGGACAGGGGGCATCAGATACGCAGTATTTT.